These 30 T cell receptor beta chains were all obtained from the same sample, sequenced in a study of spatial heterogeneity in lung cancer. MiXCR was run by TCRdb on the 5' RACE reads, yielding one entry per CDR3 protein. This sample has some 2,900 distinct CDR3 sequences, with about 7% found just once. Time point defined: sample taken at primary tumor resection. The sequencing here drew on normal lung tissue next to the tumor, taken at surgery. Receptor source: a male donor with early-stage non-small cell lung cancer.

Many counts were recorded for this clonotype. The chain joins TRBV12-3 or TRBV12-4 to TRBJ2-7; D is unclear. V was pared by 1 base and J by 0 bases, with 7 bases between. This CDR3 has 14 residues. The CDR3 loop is CASSLDAVSYEQYF. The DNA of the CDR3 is TGTGCCAGCAGTTTAGACGCAGTCTCCTACGAGCAGTACTTC.

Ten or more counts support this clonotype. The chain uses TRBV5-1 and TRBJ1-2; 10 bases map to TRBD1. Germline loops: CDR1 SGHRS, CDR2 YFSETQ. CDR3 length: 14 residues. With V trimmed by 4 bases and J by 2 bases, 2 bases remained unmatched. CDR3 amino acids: CASSVTGGNYGYTF. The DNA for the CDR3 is TGCGCCAGCAGCGTGACAGGGGGCAACTATGGCTACACCTTC. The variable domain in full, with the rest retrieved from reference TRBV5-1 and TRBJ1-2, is KAGVTQTPRYLIKTRGQQVTLSCSPISGHRSVSWYQQTPGQGLQFLFEYFSETQRNKGNFPGRFSGRQFSNSRSEMNVSTLELGDSALYLCASSVTGGNYGYTFGSGTRLTVV.

CDR3 region: CASSFTGSYEQYF. The CDR3 coding sequence is TGTGCCAGCAGCTTTACGGGCAGCTACGAGCAGTACTTC. The chain links TRBV11-3 to TRBJ2-7; no reliable D call. From germline, CDR1 is SGHNT and CDR2 YENEEA. V gave up 3 bases and J gave up 3 bases, with 9 bases separating them. The CDR3 contains 13 residues.

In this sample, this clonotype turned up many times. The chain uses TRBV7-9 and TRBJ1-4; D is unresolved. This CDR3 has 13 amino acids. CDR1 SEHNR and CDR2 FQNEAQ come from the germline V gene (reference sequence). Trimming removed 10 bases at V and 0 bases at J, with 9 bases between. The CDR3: CATQFATNEKLFF. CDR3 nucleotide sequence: TGTGCCACCCAGTTTGCAACTAATGAAAAACTGTTTTTT.

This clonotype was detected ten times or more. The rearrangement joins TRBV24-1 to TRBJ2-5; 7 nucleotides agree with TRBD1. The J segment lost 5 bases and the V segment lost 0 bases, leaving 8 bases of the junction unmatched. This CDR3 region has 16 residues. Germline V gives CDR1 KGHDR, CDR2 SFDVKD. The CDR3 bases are TGTGCCACCAGTGATTTGAAGAAGACAGGGTTGGAGACCCAGTACTTC. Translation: CATSDLKKTGLETQYF.

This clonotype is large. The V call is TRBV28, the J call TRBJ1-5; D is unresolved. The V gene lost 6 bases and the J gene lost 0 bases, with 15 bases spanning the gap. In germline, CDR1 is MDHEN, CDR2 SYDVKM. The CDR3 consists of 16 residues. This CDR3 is CASSPAGRDSNQPQHF. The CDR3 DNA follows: TGTGCCAGCAGCCCTGCCGGGAGGGATAGCAATCAGCCCCAGCATTTT. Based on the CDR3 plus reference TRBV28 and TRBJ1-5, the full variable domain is DVKVTQSSRYLVKRTGEKVFLECVQDMDHENMFWYRQDPGLGLRLIYFSYDVKMKEKGDIPEGYSVSREKKERFSLILESASTNQTSMYLCASSPAGRDSNQPQHFGDGTRLSIL.

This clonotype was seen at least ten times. In nucleotides, the CDR3 is TGTGCCACCGCACAGGGGCGGGAGACCCAGTACTTC. This translates into CATAQGRETQYF. The V and J genes are TRBV15 and TRBJ2-5, with 7 nucleotides matching TRBD1. CDR1 and CDR2 (germline): LNHNV, YYDKDF (reference sequence). Unmatched junction bases numbered 5, after V lost 8 bases and J lost 5 bases. The CDR3 runs 12 residues.

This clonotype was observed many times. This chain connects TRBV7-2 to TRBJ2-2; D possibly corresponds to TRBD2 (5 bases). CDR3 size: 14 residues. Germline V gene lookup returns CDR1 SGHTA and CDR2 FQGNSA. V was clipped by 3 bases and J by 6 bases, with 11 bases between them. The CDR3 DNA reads TGTGCCAGCAGCTTTCTGTTGAGGGCCGGGGAGCTGTTTTTT. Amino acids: CASSFLLRAGELFF.

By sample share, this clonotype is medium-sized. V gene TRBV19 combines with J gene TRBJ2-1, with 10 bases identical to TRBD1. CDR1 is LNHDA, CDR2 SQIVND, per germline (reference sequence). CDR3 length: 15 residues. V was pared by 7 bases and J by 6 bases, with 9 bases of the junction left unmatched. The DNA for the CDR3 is TGTGCCAGTACCGGGACAGGGGCTCTCGCCAATGAGCAGTTCTTC. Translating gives CASTGTGALANEQFF.

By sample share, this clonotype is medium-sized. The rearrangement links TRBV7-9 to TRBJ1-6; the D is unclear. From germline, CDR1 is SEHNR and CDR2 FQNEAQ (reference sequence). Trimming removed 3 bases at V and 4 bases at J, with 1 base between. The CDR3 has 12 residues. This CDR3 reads CASSLYNSPLHF. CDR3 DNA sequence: TGTGCCAGCAGCTTGTATAATTCACCCCTCCACTTT.

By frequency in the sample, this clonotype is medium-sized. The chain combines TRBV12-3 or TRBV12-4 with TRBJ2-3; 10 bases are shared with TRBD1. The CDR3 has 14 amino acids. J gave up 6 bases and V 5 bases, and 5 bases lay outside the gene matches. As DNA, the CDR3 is TGTGCCAGCAGTCGGGACAGGGGATTTGATACGCAGTATTTT. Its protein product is CASSRDRGFDTQYF.

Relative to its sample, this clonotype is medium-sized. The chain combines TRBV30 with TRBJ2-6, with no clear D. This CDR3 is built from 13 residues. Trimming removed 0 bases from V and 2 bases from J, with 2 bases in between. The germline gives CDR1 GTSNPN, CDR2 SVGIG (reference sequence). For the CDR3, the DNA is TGTGCCTGGAGTGTCGCTGGGGCCAACGTCCTGACTTTC. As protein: CAWSVAGANVLTF.

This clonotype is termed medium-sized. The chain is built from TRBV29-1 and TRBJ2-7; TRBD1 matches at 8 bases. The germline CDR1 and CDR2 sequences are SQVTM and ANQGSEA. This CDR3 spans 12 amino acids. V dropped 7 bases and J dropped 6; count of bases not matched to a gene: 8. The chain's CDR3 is CSARQGMGEQYF. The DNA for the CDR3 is TGCAGCGCTAGACAGGGGATGGGCGAGCAGTACTTC.

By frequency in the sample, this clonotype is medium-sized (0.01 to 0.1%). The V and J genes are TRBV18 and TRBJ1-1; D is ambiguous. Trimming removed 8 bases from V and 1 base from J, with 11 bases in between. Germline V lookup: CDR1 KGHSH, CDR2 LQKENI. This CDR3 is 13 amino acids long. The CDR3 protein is CASTFQGNTEAFF. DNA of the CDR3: TGTGCCAGCACCTTTCAAGGGAACACTGAAGCTTTCTTT.

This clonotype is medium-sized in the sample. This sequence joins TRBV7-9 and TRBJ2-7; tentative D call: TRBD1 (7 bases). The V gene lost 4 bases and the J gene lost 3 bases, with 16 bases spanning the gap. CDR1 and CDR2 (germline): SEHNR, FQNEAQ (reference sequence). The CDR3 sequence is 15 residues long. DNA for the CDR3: TGTGCCAGCAGCTCCAGAGGGGGCGGGAACTACGAGCAGTACTTC. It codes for CASSSRGGGNYEQYF.

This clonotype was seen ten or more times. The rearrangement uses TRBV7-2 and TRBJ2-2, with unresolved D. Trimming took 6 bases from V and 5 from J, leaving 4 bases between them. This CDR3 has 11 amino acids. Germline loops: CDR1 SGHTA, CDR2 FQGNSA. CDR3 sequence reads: CASSQTGELFF. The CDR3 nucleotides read TGTGCCAGCAGTCAAACCGGGGAGCTGTTTTTT. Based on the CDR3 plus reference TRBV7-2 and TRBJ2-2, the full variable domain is GAGVSQSPSNKVTEKGKDVELRCDPISGHTALYWYRQSLGQGLEFLIYFQGNSAPDKSGLPSDRFSAERTGGSVSTLTIQRTQQEDSAVYLCASSQTGELFFGEGSRLTVL.

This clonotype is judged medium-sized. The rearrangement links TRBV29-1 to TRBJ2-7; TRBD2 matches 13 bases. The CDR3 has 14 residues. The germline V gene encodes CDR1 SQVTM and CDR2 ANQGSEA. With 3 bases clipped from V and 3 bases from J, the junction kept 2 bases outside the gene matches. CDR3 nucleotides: TGCAGCGTTGAGGGGACTAGCGGGAACTACGAGCAGTACTTC. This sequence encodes CSVEGTSGNYEQYF.

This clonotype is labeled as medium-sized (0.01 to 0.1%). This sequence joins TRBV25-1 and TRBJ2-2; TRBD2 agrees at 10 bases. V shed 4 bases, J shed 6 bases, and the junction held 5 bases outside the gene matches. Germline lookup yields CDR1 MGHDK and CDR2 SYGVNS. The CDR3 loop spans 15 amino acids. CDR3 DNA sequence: TGTGCCAGCAGTGCGGTAGCGGGGGGTCCCGGGGAGCTGTTTTTT. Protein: CASSAVAGGPGELFF.

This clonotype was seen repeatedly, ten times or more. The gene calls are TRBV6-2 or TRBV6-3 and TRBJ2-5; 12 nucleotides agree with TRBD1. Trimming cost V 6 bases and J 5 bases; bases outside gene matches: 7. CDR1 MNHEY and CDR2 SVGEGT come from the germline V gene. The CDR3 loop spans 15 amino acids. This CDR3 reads CASRRDRGRWETQYF. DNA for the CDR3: TGTGCCAGCAGAAGGGACAGGGGGCGTTGGGAGACCCAGTACTTC.

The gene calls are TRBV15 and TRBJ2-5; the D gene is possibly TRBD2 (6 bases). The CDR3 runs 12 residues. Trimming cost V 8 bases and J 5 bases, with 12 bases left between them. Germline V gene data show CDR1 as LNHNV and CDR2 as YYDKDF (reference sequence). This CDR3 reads CATAGGYETQYF. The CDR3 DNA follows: TGTGCCACCGCTGGAGGGTATGAGACCCAGTACTTC.

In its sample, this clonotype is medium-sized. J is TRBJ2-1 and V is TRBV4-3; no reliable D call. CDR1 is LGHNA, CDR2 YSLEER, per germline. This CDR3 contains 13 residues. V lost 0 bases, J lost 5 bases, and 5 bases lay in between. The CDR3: CASSQELNNEQFF. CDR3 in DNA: TGCGCCAGCAGCCAAGAACTGAACAATGAGCAGTTCTTC.

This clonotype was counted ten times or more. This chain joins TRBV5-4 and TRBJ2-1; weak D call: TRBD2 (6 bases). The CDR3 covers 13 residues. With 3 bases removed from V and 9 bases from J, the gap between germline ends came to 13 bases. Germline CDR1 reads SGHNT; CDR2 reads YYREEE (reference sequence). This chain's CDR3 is CASSSEGLGEQFF. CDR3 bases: TGTGCCAGCAGCTCCGAGGGACTGGGTGAGCAGTTCTTC.

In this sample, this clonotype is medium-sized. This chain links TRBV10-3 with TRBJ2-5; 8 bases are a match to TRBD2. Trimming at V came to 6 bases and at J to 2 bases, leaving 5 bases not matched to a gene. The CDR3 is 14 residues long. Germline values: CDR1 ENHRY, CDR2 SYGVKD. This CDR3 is CAIRDSGEQETQYF. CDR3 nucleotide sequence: TGTGCCATCAGGGATAGCGGGGAACAAGAGACCCAGTACTTC.

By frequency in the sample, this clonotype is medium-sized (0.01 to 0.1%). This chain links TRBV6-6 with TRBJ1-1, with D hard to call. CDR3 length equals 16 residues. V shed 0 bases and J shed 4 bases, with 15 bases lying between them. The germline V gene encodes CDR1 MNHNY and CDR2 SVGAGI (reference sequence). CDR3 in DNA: TGTGCCAGCAGTTACTCGAGCGCCAGTAGCGGCACTGAAGCTTTCTTT. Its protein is CASSYSSASSGTEAFF.

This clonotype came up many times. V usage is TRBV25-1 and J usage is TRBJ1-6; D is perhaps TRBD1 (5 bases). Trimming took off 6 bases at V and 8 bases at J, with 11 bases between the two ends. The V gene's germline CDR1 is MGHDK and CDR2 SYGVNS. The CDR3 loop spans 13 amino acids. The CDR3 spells CASRVDSHSPLHF. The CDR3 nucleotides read TGTGCCAGCAGAGTAGACAGTCATTCACCCCTCCACTTT.

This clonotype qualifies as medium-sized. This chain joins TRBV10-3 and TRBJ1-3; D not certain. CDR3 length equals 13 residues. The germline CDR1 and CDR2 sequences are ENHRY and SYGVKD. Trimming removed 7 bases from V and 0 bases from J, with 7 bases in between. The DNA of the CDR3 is TGTGCCATCAAGGGCAGCTCTGGAAACACCATATATTTT. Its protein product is CAIKGSSGNTIYF.

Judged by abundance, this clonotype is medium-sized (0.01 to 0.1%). CDR3 sequence: CASSLGMRGYTF. The CDR3 bases are TGTGCCAGCAGTTTAGGTATGCGAGGCTACACCTTC. This chain connects TRBV12-3 or TRBV12-4 to TRBJ1-2, with unresolved D. This CDR3 is 12 amino acids long. With 1 base removed from V and 8 bases from J, the gap between germline ends came to 8 bases.

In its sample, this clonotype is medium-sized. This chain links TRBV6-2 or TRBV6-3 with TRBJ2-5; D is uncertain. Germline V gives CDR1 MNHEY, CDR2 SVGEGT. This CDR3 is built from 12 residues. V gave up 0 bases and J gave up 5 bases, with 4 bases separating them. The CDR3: CASSYSSETQYF. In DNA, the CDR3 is TGTGCCAGCAGTTACTCGAGTGAGACCCAGTACTTC.

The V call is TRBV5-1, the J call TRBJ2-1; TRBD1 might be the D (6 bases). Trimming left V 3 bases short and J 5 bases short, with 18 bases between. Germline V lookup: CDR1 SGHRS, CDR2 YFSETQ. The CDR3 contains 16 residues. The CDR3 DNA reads TGCGCCAGCAGCTCAACAGGGTCTTACCCTAACAATGAGCAGTTCTTC. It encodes CASSSTGSYPNNEQFF.

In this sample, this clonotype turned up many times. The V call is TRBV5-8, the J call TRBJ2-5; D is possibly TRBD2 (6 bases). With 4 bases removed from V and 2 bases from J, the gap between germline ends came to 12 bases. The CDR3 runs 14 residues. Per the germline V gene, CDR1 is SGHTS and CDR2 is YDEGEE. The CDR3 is CASSVDYPQETQYF. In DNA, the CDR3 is TGTGCCAGCAGCGTGGACTACCCTCAAGAGACCCAGTACTTC.